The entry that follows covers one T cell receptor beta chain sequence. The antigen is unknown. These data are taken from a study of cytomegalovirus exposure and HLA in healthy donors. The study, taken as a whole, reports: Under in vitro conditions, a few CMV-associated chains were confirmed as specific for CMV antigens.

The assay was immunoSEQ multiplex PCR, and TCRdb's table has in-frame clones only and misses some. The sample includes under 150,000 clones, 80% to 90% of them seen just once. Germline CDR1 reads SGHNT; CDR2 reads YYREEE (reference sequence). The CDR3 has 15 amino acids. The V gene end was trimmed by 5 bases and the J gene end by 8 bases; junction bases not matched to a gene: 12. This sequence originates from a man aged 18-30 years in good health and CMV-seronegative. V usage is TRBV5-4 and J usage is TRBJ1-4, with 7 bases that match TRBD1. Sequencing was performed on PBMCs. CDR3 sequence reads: CASRYWGQQTEKLFF. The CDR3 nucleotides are TGTGCCAGCAGGTACTGGGGACAGCAAACAGAAAAACTGTTTTTT.